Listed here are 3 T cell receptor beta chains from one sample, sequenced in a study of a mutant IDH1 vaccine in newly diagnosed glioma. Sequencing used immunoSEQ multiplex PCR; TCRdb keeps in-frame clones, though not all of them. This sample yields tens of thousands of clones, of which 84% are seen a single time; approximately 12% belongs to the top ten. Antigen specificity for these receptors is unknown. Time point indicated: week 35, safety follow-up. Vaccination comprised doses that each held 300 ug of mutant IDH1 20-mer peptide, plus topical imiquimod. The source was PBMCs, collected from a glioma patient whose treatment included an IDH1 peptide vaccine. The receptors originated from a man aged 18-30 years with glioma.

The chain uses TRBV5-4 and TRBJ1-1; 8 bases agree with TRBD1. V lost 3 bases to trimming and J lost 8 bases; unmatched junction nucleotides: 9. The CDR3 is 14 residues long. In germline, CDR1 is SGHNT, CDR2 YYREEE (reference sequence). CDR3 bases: TGTGCCAGCAGCTCCGCTCCGGGACAGGTAGAAGCTTTCTTT. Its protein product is CASSSAPGQVEAFF.

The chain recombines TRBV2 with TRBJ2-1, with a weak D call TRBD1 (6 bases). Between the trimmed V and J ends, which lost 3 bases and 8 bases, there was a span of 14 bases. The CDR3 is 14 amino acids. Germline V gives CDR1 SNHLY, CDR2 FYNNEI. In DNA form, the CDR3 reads TGTGCCAGCAGTGAGAGGGGGAGAGGGGATGAGCAGTTCTTC. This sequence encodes CASSERGRGDEQFF.

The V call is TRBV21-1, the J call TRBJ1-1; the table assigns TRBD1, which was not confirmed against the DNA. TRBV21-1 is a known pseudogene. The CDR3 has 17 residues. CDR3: CASSKGGTGSISTEAFF. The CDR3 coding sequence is TGTGCCAGCAGCAAGGGGGGGACAGGGAGTATCAGCACTGAAGCTTTCTTT.